The 9 T cell receptor beta chains below come from one sample, sequenced in a study of OX40 agonist ivuxolimab in advanced cancers. TCRdb's table, derived via immunoSEQ multiplex PCR, lists solely in-frame clones and lacks some. Here the sample spans roughly 48,000 clones, 65% to 90% being singletons. The sequenced sample was CD4+ or CD8+ T cells sorted from blood, obtained in a trial of the OX40 agonist ivuxolimab. Receptors originate from an adult with an advanced solid tumor such as melanoma, head and neck, liver or kidney cancer.

The J gene is TRBJ1-1, the V gene TRBV9; the D gene is possibly TRBD1 (5 bases). The CDR3 is 15 residues long. V was pared by 0 bases and J by 5 bases, with 14 bases between. Germline CDR1 is SGDLS and CDR2 is YYNGEE. The DNA for the CDR3 is TGTGCCAGCAGCGTAGAACTGGGGGTGGGAACTGAAGCTTTCTTT. It encodes CASSVELGVGTEAFF.

This clone appeared a few times. This chain uses TRBV29-1 with TRBJ1-4; D is perhaps TRBD1 (6 bases). The ends were cut back, 6 bases at V and 8 bases at J, with 16 bases in the middle. The CDR3 totals 13 residues. Germline V gene sequence: CDR1 SQVTM, CDR2 ANQGSEA. CDR3 loop: CSVRRGVGEKLFF. The CDR3 nucleotides read TGCAGCGTGAGGAGGGGGGTCGGAGAAAAACTGTTTTTT.

In this sample, this clone turned up once. The V call is TRBV27, the J call TRBJ1-2; unclear D gene. The germline gives CDR1 MNHEY, CDR2 SMNVEV (reference sequence). The ends were cut back, 5 bases at V and 3 bases at J, with 13 bases in the middle. This CDR3 is built from 14 residues. Here the CDR3 DNA reads TGTGCCAGCAGTAAGACCGTAAGCGACTATGGCTACACCTTC. Translation gives CASSKTVSDYGYTF.

This CDR3 reads CSGGTGTGTNEKLFF. The CDR3 bases are TGCAGCGGGGGGACAGGCACCGGGACTAATGAAAAACTGTTTTTT. V usage is TRBV29-1 and J usage is TRBJ1-4; 8 bases line up with TRBD1. The germline gives CDR1 SQVTM, CDR2 ANQGSEA. The CDR3 has 15 amino acids. Trimming cost V 7 bases and J 2 bases; bases outside gene matches: 9.

This chain links TRBV6-1 with TRBJ2-1; 8 positions match TRBD2. Germline-derived CDR1 and CDR2 are MNHNS and SASEGT. J lost 3 bases, V lost 6 bases, and 7 bases had no gene match. The CDR3 is 15 amino acids. CDR3 DNA sequence: TGTGCCAGCAGCTTCGAGCGGGAGCACTACAATGAGCAGTTCTTC. Its protein is CASSFEREHYNEQFF.

This chain joins TRBV27 and TRBJ1-2, with 7 bases identical to TRBD1. Germline V gene lookup returns CDR1 MNHEY and CDR2 SMNVEV (reference sequence). The CDR3 sequence is 13 residues long. V dropped 3 bases and J dropped 4; count of bases not matched to a gene: 2. In nucleotides, the CDR3 is TGTGCCAGCAGTTTTAGGGACAGCTATGGCTACACCTTC. Encoded protein: CASSFRDSYGYTF.

Sample share makes this clone medium-sized (0.01 to 0.1%). The chain joins TRBV5-1 to TRBJ1-3; unclear D gene. The germline V and J ends were trimmed by 4 bases and 0 bases, with 11 bases remaining between them. The CDR3 runs 15 residues. From germline, CDR1 is SGHRS and CDR2 YFSETQ. The CDR3 coding sequence is TGCGCCAGCAGCCTGCCGGGAACCTCTGGAAACACCATATATTTT. Protein: CASSLPGTSGNTIYF.

The chain is built from TRBV7-2 and TRBJ1-2; possibly TRBD1 for D (6 bases). The CDR3 is 13 residues long. Trimming removed 2 bases from V and 7 bases from J, with 11 bases in between. From germline, CDR1 is SGHTA and CDR2 FQGNSA. CDR3 sequence (DNA): TGTGCCAGCAGCTTAAAGGGGGGCGGTGGCTACACCTTC. Its protein product is CASSLKGGGGYTF.

The V gene is TRBV25-1, the J gene TRBJ1-1; D remains ambiguous. Trimming shortened V by 6 bases and J by 5 bases, and 13 bases separated the two germline ends. In germline, CDR1 is MGHDK, CDR2 SYGVNS. CDR3 size: 13 residues. The CDR3 spells CASSPPRRTEAFF. DNA of the CDR3: TGTGCCAGCAGCCCACCAAGGAGGACTGAAGCTTTCTTT.